A selection of T cell receptor beta chains follows, all from one sample in a study of blood T cell repertoires in COVID-19. Using immunoSEQ multiplex PCR, the repertoire was profiled, and TCRdb retains in-frame clones only, with some absent. Found here are about 240,000 clones, around 90% of them singletons; the top ten hold more than 6.5%. Sample: peripheral blood. These receptors came from a woman in her seventies with active or convalescent COVID-19. Each CDR3 is given with its conserved first and last residue. Fields, in order: V gene, J gene, CDR3 protein.

V gene: TRBV5-6; J gene: TRBJ1-3; CDR3 protein: CASSKTGDPGNTIYF
V gene: TRBV6-6; J gene: TRBJ2-5; CDR3 protein: CASSYGTQETQYF
V gene: TRBV9; J gene: TRBJ1-6; CDR3 protein: CASSVDQAPYSPLHF
V gene: TRBV9; J gene: TRBJ2-1; CDR3 protein: CASKGYENEQFF
V gene: TRBV5-1; J gene: TRBJ1-1; CDR3 protein: CASSLGGTEPSTEAFF
V gene: TRBV19; J gene: TRBJ1-6; CDR3 protein: CASSPFAANTLTSPLHF
V gene: TRBV3-1/TRBV3-2; J gene: TRBJ2-2; CDR3 protein: CASSQGAGELFF
V gene: TRBV18; J gene: TRBJ1-5; CDR3 protein: CASSQQEDQPQHF
V gene: TRBV5-1; J gene: TRBJ1-2; CDR3 protein: CASSLTATNYGYTF
V gene: TRBV11-2; J gene: TRBJ1-2; CDR3 protein: CASSHVDRGHGYTF
V gene: TRBV18; J gene: TRBJ2-1; CDR3 protein: CASSPVTSGGINEQFF
V gene: TRBV7-9; J gene: TRBJ1-4; CDR3 protein: CASSLGGPTNEKLFF
V gene: TRBV7-8; J gene: TRBJ1-2; CDR3 protein: CASSPGQNYGYTF
V gene: TRBV5-6; J gene: TRBJ1-2; CDR3 protein: CASSLLDRAGYGYTF
V gene: TRBV5-4; J gene: TRBJ1-2; CDR3 protein: CASSLQVGYGYTF
V gene: TRBV19; J gene: TRBJ2-7; CDR3 protein: CASSPGQKHYEQYF
V gene: TRBV10-3; J gene: TRBJ1-1; CDR3 protein: CAISAGDVGNTEAFF
V gene: TRBV11-2; J gene: TRBJ1-4; CDR3 protein: CASSLHLGRGNEKLFF
V gene: TRBV4-1; J gene: TRBJ1-2; CDR3 protein: CASSQAPPGAGAGYTF
V gene: TRBV3-1/TRBV3-2; J gene: TRBJ2-5; CDR3 protein: CASSQMALKGETQYF
V gene: TRBV5-4; J gene: TRBJ1-5; CDR3 protein: CASSLWQAGQPQHF
V gene: TRBV2; J gene: TRBJ1-1; CDR3 protein: CASSELGTGVVAEAFF
V gene: TRBV3-1/TRBV3-2; J gene: TRBJ2-1; CDR3 protein: CASSQTTSGGPFF
V gene: TRBV5-1; J gene: TRBJ2-1; CDR3 protein: CASSLGLAGGPNEQFF